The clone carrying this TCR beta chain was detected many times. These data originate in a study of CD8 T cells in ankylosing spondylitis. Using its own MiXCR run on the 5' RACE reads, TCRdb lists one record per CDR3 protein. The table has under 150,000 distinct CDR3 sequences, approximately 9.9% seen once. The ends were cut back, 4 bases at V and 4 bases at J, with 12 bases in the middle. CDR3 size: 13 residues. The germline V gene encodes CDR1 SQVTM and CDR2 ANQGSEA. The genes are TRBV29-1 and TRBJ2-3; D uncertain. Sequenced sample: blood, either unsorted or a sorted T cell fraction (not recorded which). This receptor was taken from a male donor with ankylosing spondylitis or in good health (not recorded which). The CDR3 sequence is CSVVTPGSDTQYF. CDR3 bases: TGCAGCGTTGTCACTCCTGGTTCAGATACGCAGTATTTT.